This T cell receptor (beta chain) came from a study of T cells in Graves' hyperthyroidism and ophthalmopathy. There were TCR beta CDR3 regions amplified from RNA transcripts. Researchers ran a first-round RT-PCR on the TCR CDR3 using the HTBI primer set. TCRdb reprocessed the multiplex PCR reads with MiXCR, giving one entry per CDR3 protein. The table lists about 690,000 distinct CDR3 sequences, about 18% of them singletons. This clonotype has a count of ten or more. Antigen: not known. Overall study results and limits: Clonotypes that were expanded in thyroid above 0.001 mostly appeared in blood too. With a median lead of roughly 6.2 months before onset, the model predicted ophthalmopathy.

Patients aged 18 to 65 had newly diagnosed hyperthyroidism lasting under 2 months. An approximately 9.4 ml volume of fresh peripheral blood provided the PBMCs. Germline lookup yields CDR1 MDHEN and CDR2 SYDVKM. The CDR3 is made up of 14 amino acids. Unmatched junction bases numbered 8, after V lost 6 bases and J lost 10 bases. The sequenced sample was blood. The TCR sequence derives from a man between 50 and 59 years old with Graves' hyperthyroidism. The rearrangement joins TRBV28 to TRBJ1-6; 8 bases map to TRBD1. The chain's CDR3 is CASRTSGGESPLHF. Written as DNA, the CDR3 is TGTGCCAGCAGAACCTCAGGGGGCGAATCACCCCTCCACTTT. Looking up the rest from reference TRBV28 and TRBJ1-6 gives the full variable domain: DVKVTQSSRYLVKRTGEKVFLECVQDMDHENMFWYRQDPGLGLRLIYFSYDVKMKEKGDIPEGYSVSREKKERFSLILESASTNQTSMYLCASRTSGGESPLHFGNGTRLTVT.